These 3 T cell receptor beta chains share one sample of origin, sequenced in a study of shared clonotypes between healthy human individuals. Sequenced by immunoSEQ multiplex PCR; TCRdb stores in-frame clones only, minus some. The table records about 490,000 clones, about 79% of them present only once. Material for sequencing was PBMCs. These receptors all stem from a woman in her forties in good health. Some clones in this sample may be carry-over from other donors' samples.

With regard to this clone: The same CDR3 can be traced to other DNA sequences in this sample. The chain couples TRBV15 to TRBJ1-1; D not certain. Trimming left V 1 base short and J 1 base short, with 4 bases between. CDR1 is LNHNV and CDR2 is YYDKDF in the germline V gene (reference sequence). The CDR3 has 13 residues. In nucleotides, the CDR3 is TGTGCCACCAGCAGAGGCGCGAACACTGAAGCTTTCTTT. Translating gives CATSRGANTEAFF. The complete variable domain, with remaining parts taken from reference TRBV15 and TRBJ1-1, reads DAMVIQNPRYQVTQFGKPVTLSCSQTLNHNVMYWYQQKSSQAPKLLFHYYDKDFNNEADTPDNFQSRRPNTSFCFLDIRSPGLGDTAMYLCATSRGANTEAFFGQGTRLTVV.

Worth noting for this clone: A much bigger clone sits one base away, suggesting this may be a read error. The DNA for the CDR3 is TGTGCCAGCAGCTTAGAAGAGACCCAGTACTTC. Encoded protein: CASSLEETQYF. This chain connects TRBV11-1 to TRBJ2-5; D gene unclear. From germline, CDR1 is SGHAT and CDR2 FQDESV (reference sequence). V gave up 1 base and J gave up 3 bases, with 0 bases separating them. CDR3 length equals 11 residues.

This clone was picked up a small number of times. The genes are TRBV5-1 and TRBJ2-1; possible D gene TRBD2, 5 bases. Germline V CDR1 and CDR2: SGHRS, YFSETQ. The V gene lost 4 bases and the J gene lost 7 bases, with 18 bases spanning the gap. CDR3 length: 15 residues. Here the CDR3 reads CASSLDLRDWNEQFF. The CDR3, as DNA: TGCGCCAGCAGCCTGGATTTGAGGGATTGGAATGAGCAGTTCTTC. Full variable domain (remainder filled in from reference TRBV5-1 and TRBJ2-1): KAGVTQTPRYLIKTRGQQVTLSCSPISGHRSVSWYQQTPGQGLQFLFEYFSETQRNKGNFPGRFSGRQFSNSRSEMNVSTLELGDSALYLCASSLDLRDWNEQFFGPGTRLTVL.